A selection of T cell receptor beta chains follows, all from one sample in a study of T-cell reconstitution after alpha-beta-depleted transplantation in children. TCRdb passed the PCR reads through MiXCR, listing each CDR3 protein once. The sample consists of hundreds of thousands of distinct CDR3 sequences, around a third of them appearing once. The input for sequencing was PBMCs from the stem cell graft donor, taken from the stem cell graft. These receptors all come from a human donor who donated a stem cell graft to a child with aplastic anemia. Both conserved end residues are part of each CDR3. The D gene is left open where the match is weak. Clone size is stated in some rows and not others, as once, few, many or a class when expanded.

length	size	D	V	J	CDR3	DNA
13	-	TRBD1	TRBV20-1	TRBJ1-3	CSATPGTANTIYF	TGCAGTGCTACGCCCGGGACAGCAAACACCATATATTTT
12	-	-	TRBV29-1	TRBJ1-5	CSARHRDQPQHF	TGCAGCGCCCGACACAGGGATCAGCCCCAGCATTTT
13	many	-	TRBV29-1	TRBJ1-5	CSVEQGTNQPQHF	TGCAGCGTTGAACAGGGGACGAATCAGCCCCAGCATTTT
15	-	-	TRBV7-2	TRBJ1-4	CASGPQRTANEKLFF	TGTGCCAGCGGGCCCCAGAGGACAGCTAATGAAAAACTGTTTTTT
15	-	-	TRBV7-2	TRBJ1-2	CASSQGEARPYGYTF	TGTGCCAGCAGCCAAGGGGAGGCCCGTCCCTATGGCTACACCTTC
14	few	-	TRBV3-1	TRBJ1-1	CASSQVEGTTEAFF	TGTGCCAGCAGCCAAGTCGAGGGGACCACTGAAGCTTTCTTT
16	few	TRBD2	TRBV9	TRBJ2-1	CASSVEGSSGRTEQFF	TGTGCCAGCAGCGTAGAGGGGTCTAGCGGGAGGACTGAGCAGTTCTTC
13	many	-	TRBV12-3/TRBV12-4	TRBJ1-1	CASSFRRNTEAFF	TGTGCCAGCAGTTTCCGCAGGAACACTGAAGCTTTCTTT
12	-	TRBD1	TRBV12-5	TRBJ1-2	CASGGTGVGYTF	TGTGCTAGTGGTGGGACAGGGGTGGGCTACACCTTC
15	-	-	TRBV24-1	TRBJ2-1	CATRGTGAVDMEQFF	TGTGCCACCAGGGGAACGGGTGCAGTTGACATGGAGCAGTTCTTC
15	few	-	TRBV30	TRBJ1-5	CAWAREGNSNQPQHF	TGTGCCTGGGCTAGGGAGGGAAATAGCAATCAGCCCCAGCATTTT